The TCR beta chain under discussion was sequenced for a study of blood T cell repertoires in COVID-19 (TCRdb year 2020). In the study overall: Collaborator samples came from the United States, Italy and Spain and covered acute and convalescent phases of COVID-19. The material from the prospective study consisted of cDNA or gDNA derived from T cells, B-cell-depleted T cells, or PBMCs. Deeply sampled blood TCRbeta repertoires from subjects exposed to, actively infected with, or recovered from COVID-19 were included in the dataset. Samples were obtained from the ongoing ImmuneRACE study (first 160 participants) and from 1,254 subjects provided by 6 global collaborators. The repertoires were made available in a free public database intended to serve as a resource for research on the immune response to SARS-CoV-2. Where HLA class I and class II types were available, the types were taken from metadata supplied by the sample provider, not from assay-based typing. Nearly every sample came with metadata listing a de-identified subject ID, COVID-19 status, age in years and sex. Study-wide conclusions, independent of this receptor: Clinical and demographic metadata were provided uncurated, with the amount varying by source and participant.

Measured from the cysteine to the phenylalanine, the CDR3 is 17 residues long. Only CDR3 DNA is held: 51 bases, read in frame from base 1. V and J are trimmed by 5 bases and 0 bases, and the gene matches miss 9 bases of the junction. CDR1 and CDR2, per the germline V gene (reference sequence), are PRHDT and FYEKMQ. A note on this clone: Its antigen is still unknown. No clone much larger than this one lies a single base away; base qualities are absent.

TCRbeta CDR3 regions were amplified from genomic DNA by means of the immunoSEQ Assay, a bias-controlled multiplex PCR. The study's processing was this. Nucleated cell counts per sample were estimated from amplification of reference gene primers within the assay. To quantify the absolute abundance of each unique TCRbeta CDR3 rearrangement, sequence reads were collapsed and filtered. For each sample, productive Simpson clonality was calculated as the square root of Simpson's diversity index over productive rearrangements. Entries here come from immuneACCESS through TCRdb and include only in-frame sequences with V and J called. Some clones fail to appear in such tables; in the studies checked, an unresolved V gene covers under half of the shortfall, and the cause of the remainder is unknown. Clone size and V and J calls were adopted from that table, with D and trimming inferred from the DNA. The sample table lists 250,000 to 350,000 clones, roughly 84% of them with a count of one. 15% to 17% of the sample belongs to the ten largest clones.

In Seattle, one collaborating source enrolled patients while the infection was active and tracked those patients longitudinally over the course of disease. Each collaborating institution followed its own protocols to collect whole blood in K2EDTA tubes. For TCRbeta analysis, collaborators shipped samples in one of three forms: frozen whole blood, isolated PBMCs, or DNA extracted from either of those sample types. The sequence is built from TRBV13 and TRBJ2-7; 11 of the junction bases match TRBD2. This clonotype was sampled from a person aged 70 to 85 with COVID-19, enrolled during active disease. The sequenced material came from peripheral blood. The CDR3 region reads CASSPRRLAGFSYEQYF. The bases read TGTGCCAGCAGCCCTCGCCGACTAGCGGGATTCTCCTACGAGCAGTACTTC.